Listed below are T cell receptor beta chains from one sample, sequenced in a study of PD-1 blockade in classical Hodgkin lymphoma. Sequenced by immunoSEQ multiplex PCR; TCRdb stores in-frame clones only, minus some. The sample holds several thousand clones, around four fifths seen once. The specimen comprised CD4+ T cells from blood, sampled at baseline. These receptors came from a human donor with classical Hodgkin lymphoma. Both conserved end residues are part of each CDR3. A D gene is named only where the DNA matches it firmly. Not every row has a clone size; where given, it reads once, few, many or a size class.

cdr3_nt: TGCAGCGTGAGGACCGCAGGGGTCACCGGGGAGCTGTTTTTT
cdr3_aa: CSVRTAGVTGELFF
v_call: TRBV29-1
clone_size: .
j_call: TRBJ2-2
d_call: .

cdr3_nt: TGCGCCAGCAGCCTAGGACAGGGGGCGAACACCGGGGAGCTGTTTTTT
cdr3_aa: CASSLGQGANTGELFF
v_call: TRBV5-1
clone_size: .
j_call: TRBJ2-2
d_call: TRBD1

cdr3_nt: TGTGCCAGCAGGGCCCGGGACAGGGAGTATGGTGAGCAGTTCTTC
cdr3_aa: CASRARDREYGEQFF
v_call: TRBV6-1
clone_size: few
j_call: TRBJ2-1
d_call: TRBD1

cdr3_nt: TGTGCCACCAGCAGATTTGGGACTGGTACGAACAATGAGCAGTTCTTC
cdr3_aa: CATSRFGTGTNNEQFF
v_call: TRBV15
clone_size: .
j_call: TRBJ2-1
d_call: .

cdr3_nt: TGTGCCAGCAGCTTATTCTTGACAGCAACTAATGAAAAACTGTTTTTT
cdr3_aa: CASSLFLTATNEKLFF
v_call: TRBV7-9
clone_size: .
j_call: TRBJ1-4
d_call: .

cdr3_nt: TGTGCCAGCTCGCCGGTAGCCAAAAACATTCAGTACTTC
cdr3_aa: CASSPVAKNIQYF
v_call: TRBV2
clone_size: .
j_call: TRBJ2-4
d_call: .

cdr3_nt: TGCAGCGTTGACGAAGAGTGGTACTATGGCTACACCTTC
cdr3_aa: CSVDEEWYYGYTF
v_call: TRBV29-1
clone_size: .
j_call: TRBJ1-2
d_call: .

cdr3_nt: TGTGCCAGCAGCCAACCAGGGACAGGGAAAACCTACGAGCAGTACTTC
cdr3_aa: CASSQPGTGKTYEQYF
v_call: TRBV14
clone_size: .
j_call: TRBJ2-7
d_call: TRBD1

cdr3_nt: TGTGCCAGCGGCCAGGCTTATGAGCAGTTCTTC
cdr3_aa: CASGQAYEQFF
v_call: TRBV7-2
clone_size: .
j_call: TRBJ2-1
d_call: .

cdr3_nt: TGTGCCAGCAGGCACCCGCGGGGAACAGACAGTTCTGGGGCCAACGTCCTGACTTTC
cdr3_aa: CASRHPRGTDSSGANVLTF
v_call: TRBV7-9
clone_size: once
j_call: TRBJ2-6
d_call: .

cdr3_nt: TGTGCCAGCAGTCCAAGCGGGGAGCTCGGAGATACGCAGTATTTT
cdr3_aa: CASSPSGELGDTQYF
v_call: TRBV25-1
clone_size: .
j_call: TRBJ2-3
d_call: TRBD2

cdr3_nt: TGTGCCAGCAGCCCGCTCGGGACAGACATTAATGAAAAACTGTTTTTT
cdr3_aa: CASSPLGTDINEKLFF
v_call: TRBV7-8
clone_size: .
j_call: TRBJ1-4
d_call: TRBD1

cdr3_nt: TGTGCCTGCTGTGGACTCAGGAACACTGAAGCTTTCTTT
cdr3_aa: CACCGLRNTEAFF
v_call: TRBV30
clone_size: .
j_call: TRBJ1-1
d_call: .

cdr3_nt: TGTGCCAGCAGTTTTTTAGGACAGGGGGTAAACTATGGCTACACCTTC
cdr3_aa: CASSFLGQGVNYGYTF
v_call: TRBV27
clone_size: .
j_call: TRBJ1-2
d_call: TRBD1

cdr3_nt: TGCAGCGTCACGAGCGGAACCTACGAGCAGTACTTC
cdr3_aa: CSVTSGTYEQYF
v_call: TRBV29-1
clone_size: few
j_call: TRBJ2-7
d_call: .

cdr3_nt: TGTGCCAGCAGTGAGGCAGGGTCCTACAATGAGCAGTTCTTC
cdr3_aa: CASSEAGSYNEQFF
v_call: TRBV2
clone_size: .
j_call: TRBJ2-1
d_call: .

cdr3_nt: TGTGCCAGCAGGGAACAGGGGTACACCGGGGAGCTGTTTTTT
cdr3_aa: CASREQGYTGELFF
v_call: TRBV2
clone_size: .
j_call: TRBJ2-2
d_call: TRBD1

cdr3_nt: TGTGCCAGCACTCCGGGGGACAGGAGAAACACTGAAGCTTTCTTT
cdr3_aa: CASTPGDRRNTEAFF
v_call: TRBV6-6
clone_size: .
j_call: TRBJ1-1
d_call: TRBD1

cdr3_nt: TGTGCCTGGAGGGGGACTAGCGGGAGCCGCTCCTACAATGAGCAGTTCTTC
cdr3_aa: CAWRGTSGSRSYNEQFF
v_call: TRBV30
clone_size: .
j_call: TRBJ2-1
d_call: TRBD2

cdr3_nt: TGTGCCAGCAGTCCCCTCGGGGGGGGAGATACGCAGTATTTT
cdr3_aa: CASSPLGGGDTQYF
v_call: TRBV28
clone_size: .
j_call: TRBJ2-3
d_call: TRBD2

cdr3_nt: TGCAGTGCTAGTAGGGACGAGCAGTACTTC
cdr3_aa: CSASRDEQYF
v_call: TRBV20-1
clone_size: .
j_call: TRBJ2-7
d_call: .

cdr3_nt: TGCAGCGTTACCGGGACGGAAAACACTGAAGCTTTCTTT
cdr3_aa: CSVTGTENTEAFF
v_call: TRBV29-1
clone_size: .
j_call: TRBJ1-1
d_call: .

cdr3_nt: TGTGCCAGCCAGGTTGGCGGAGAAGAGACCCAGTACTTC
cdr3_aa: CASQVGGEETQYF
v_call: TRBV25-1
clone_size: .
j_call: TRBJ2-5
d_call: .

cdr3_nt: TGTGCCAGCAGCTTAAACAGGTACGAGCAGTACTTC
cdr3_aa: CASSLNRYEQYF
v_call: TRBV11-2
clone_size: .
j_call: TRBJ2-7
d_call: .

cdr3_nt: TGCGCCAGCAGTGACGGCGGGAGTGGGACCGGGGAGCTGTTTTTT
cdr3_aa: CASSDGGSGTGELFF
v_call: TRBV10-1
clone_size: .
j_call: TRBJ2-2
d_call: TRBD2

cdr3_nt: TGTGCCAGTAGTATAGTTTTGGACACTGAAGCTTTCTTT
cdr3_aa: CASSIVLDTEAFF
v_call: TRBV19
clone_size: once
j_call: TRBJ1-1
d_call: .

cdr3_nt: TGTGCCAGCAGTGTCGGGACCGGGCACACCTTC
cdr3_aa: CASSVGTGHTF
v_call: TRBV28
clone_size: once
j_call: TRBJ1-2
d_call: .

cdr3_nt: TGTGCCAGCAGCCCAGGAAGGAGGCGAGCTCAGGCTGAAAAACTGTTTTTT
cdr3_aa: CASSPGRRRAQAEKLFF
v_call: TRBV9
clone_size: .
j_call: TRBJ1-4
d_call: .

cdr3_nt: TGTGCCAGCAGCTCTTACCCTATCCGGAGCCAGATATCTGGAAACACCATATATTTT
cdr3_aa: CASSSYPIRSQISGNTIYF
v_call: TRBV7-8
clone_size: once
j_call: TRBJ1-3
d_call: .

cdr3_nt: TGCACCAGCAGCCAAGAGAAGGGGAACGGATCACCCCTCCACTTT
cdr3_aa: CTSSQEKGNGSPLHF
v_call: TRBV1
clone_size: once
j_call: TRBJ1-6
d_call: .

cdr3_nt: TGTGCCAGCTCACCACGGCAGGGGCGTAGCACAGATACGCAGTATTTT
cdr3_aa: CASSPRQGRSTDTQYF
v_call: TRBV18
clone_size: once
j_call: TRBJ2-3
d_call: .

cdr3_nt: TGCGCCAGCAGCCGGGACTCTGGAAACACCATATATTTT
cdr3_aa: CASSRDSGNTIYF
v_call: TRBV5-1
clone_size: .
j_call: TRBJ1-3
d_call: .

cdr3_nt: TGCAGCGTTCTACGGGACACTTACGAGCAGTACTTC
cdr3_aa: CSVLRDTYEQYF
v_call: TRBV29-1
clone_size: .
j_call: TRBJ2-7
d_call: .

cdr3_nt: TGTGCCATCAGTGAGTCCACTGCTCGGGGGTTGTATACAGATATGCAGTATTTT
cdr3_aa: CAISESTARGLYTDMQYF
v_call: TRBV10-3
clone_size: .
j_call: TRBJ2-3
d_call: .

cdr3_nt: TGTGCCAGTCACGACTTCCGGGGCTATCAGCCCCAGCATTTT
cdr3_aa: CASHDFRGYQPQHF
v_call: TRBV19
clone_size: .
j_call: TRBJ1-5
d_call: .

cdr3_nt: TGTGCCAGCAGTGATAGGGGGGGCTCCTATAATTCACCCCTCCACTTT
cdr3_aa: CASSDRGGSYNSPLHF
v_call: TRBV2
clone_size: .
j_call: TRBJ1-6
d_call: .

cdr3_nt: TGTGCCAGCTCGTACGACCTATTGGCTAACTATGGCTACACCTTC
cdr3_aa: CASSYDLLANYGYTF
v_call: TRBV18
clone_size: .
j_call: TRBJ1-2
d_call: .

cdr3_nt: TGTGCCACCAGCAGAGATAAGGGCAGCGGCTCCTACAATGAGCAGTTCTTC
cdr3_aa: CATSRDKGSGSYNEQFF
v_call: TRBV15
clone_size: .
j_call: TRBJ2-1
d_call: .

cdr3_nt: TGTGCCAGCAGTGTGGCGGGAGGGCCTTACGAGCAGTACTTC
cdr3_aa: CASSVAGGPYEQYF
v_call: TRBV2
clone_size: .
j_call: TRBJ2-7
d_call: TRBD2

cdr3_nt: TGTGCCAGCAAAAATACTGGGTACGCGCAGTACTTC
cdr3_aa: CASKNTGYAQYF
v_call: TRBV6-5
clone_size: .
j_call: TRBJ2-7
d_call: .

cdr3_nt: TGTGCCATCAGTGACCGACAGAGGATTAGCACAGATACGCAGTATTTT
cdr3_aa: CAISDRQRISTDTQYF
v_call: TRBV10-3
clone_size: .
j_call: TRBJ2-3
d_call: .

cdr3_nt: TGTGCCAGCAGCCAATCGATCTACAGCCACTGGCATTTT
cdr3_aa: CASSQSIYSHWHF
v_call: TRBV16
clone_size: .
j_call: TRBJ1-5
d_call: .

cdr3_nt: TGTGCCAGCAGCCTGACAGTTAGCTATGGCTACACCTTC
cdr3_aa: CASSLTVSYGYTF
v_call: TRBV5-5
clone_size: .
j_call: TRBJ1-2
d_call: .

cdr3_nt: TGCGCCAGCAGCTCGCAGGGTCAGGAAGATACGCAGTATTTT
cdr3_aa: CASSSQGQEDTQYF
v_call: TRBV5-1
clone_size: .
j_call: TRBJ2-3
d_call: .

cdr3_nt: TGTGCCAGCAGAGCTACAGGGACGTACGAGCAGTACTTC
cdr3_aa: CASRATGTYEQYF
v_call: TRBV27
clone_size: .
j_call: TRBJ2-7
d_call: .

cdr3_nt: TGTGCCAGCAGTTACACCGTTGCAGGCGCTAAGCATTTT
cdr3_aa: CASSYTVAGAKHF
v_call: TRBV6-5
clone_size: .
j_call: TRBJ1-5
d_call: .

cdr3_nt: TGTGCCAGCAGTCGGGGCAGGGCCGAAACAGAGACCCAGTACTTC
cdr3_aa: CASSRGRAETETQYF
v_call: TRBV27
clone_size: .
j_call: TRBJ2-5
d_call: .

cdr3_nt: TGTGCCAGCTCACCACGGACAGGGGGCCGGGACACTGAAGCTTTCTTT
cdr3_aa: CASSPRTGGRDTEAFF
v_call: TRBV18
clone_size: few
j_call: TRBJ1-1
d_call: TRBD1

cdr3_nt: TGTGCCAGCAAGAGACAGGGAGATCAGCCCCAGCATTTT
cdr3_aa: CASKRQGDQPQHF
v_call: TRBV2
clone_size: few
j_call: TRBJ1-5
d_call: TRBD1

cdr3_nt: TGTGCCAGCAGCTTCGGGGGGGGATTGAACACTGAAGCTTTCTTT
cdr3_aa: CASSFGGGLNTEAFF
v_call: TRBV7-2
clone_size: .
j_call: TRBJ1-1
d_call: .

cdr3_nt: TGTGCCAGCAGCTCGACAGGGAGCACAGATACGCAGTATTTT
cdr3_aa: CASSSTGSTDTQYF
v_call: TRBV5-4
clone_size: .
j_call: TRBJ2-3
d_call: TRBD1

cdr3_nt: TGTGCCAGCAGCTTAACGGGAGGGCCGAAAAATGAGCAGTTCTTC
cdr3_aa: CASSLTGGPKNEQFF
v_call: TRBV7-8
clone_size: .
j_call: TRBJ2-1
d_call: TRBD2

cdr3_nt: TGCGCCAGCAGACGGGGGACAGGGATGGGTCAAGAGACCCAGTACTTC
cdr3_aa: CASRRGTGMGQETQYF
v_call: TRBV5-1
clone_size: .
j_call: TRBJ2-5
d_call: TRBD1

cdr3_nt: TGTGCCAGTAGTGGGCACAGGGAACCCTACGAGCAGTACTTC
cdr3_aa: CASSGHREPYEQYF
v_call: TRBV19
clone_size: .
j_call: TRBJ2-7
d_call: .

cdr3_nt: TGTGCCAGCAGTGCTAGTCGGCTTTCCTACGAGCAGTACTTC
cdr3_aa: CASSASRLSYEQYF
v_call: TRBV6-1
clone_size: .
j_call: TRBJ2-7
d_call: .

cdr3_nt: TGTGCTAGTGGTCCCTCGGACATCCACGGGACCACTAATGAAAAACTGTTTTTT
cdr3_aa: CASGPSDIHGTTNEKLFF
v_call: TRBV12-5
clone_size: .
j_call: TRBJ1-4
d_call: .